These 9 T cell receptor beta chains originate from one sample sequenced in a study of PD-1 blockade in classical Hodgkin lymphoma. Method: immunoSEQ multiplex PCR; TCRdb's copy keeps in-frame clones and lacks some. The sample carries around 32,000 clones, roughly nine tenths recorded once. Described time point: newly diagnosed, previously untreated cHL patient sample. Magnetic negative selection was used to purify CD4+ T cells from thawed PBMCs. The sample was CD4+ T cells from blood. The receptors were sampled from a human donor with classical Hodgkin lymphoma.

The chain links TRBV19 to TRBJ2-5; 8 nucleotides align to TRBD2. The CDR3 contains 17 residues. V shed 5 bases and J 5 bases; nucleotides not matched to a gene: 16. Germline V gene data show CDR1 as LNHDA and CDR2 as SQIVND (reference sequence). CDR3 DNA: TGTGCCAGTAGTGCCCGGGGGGCTAGCGGGTCGGGGGAGACCCAGTACTTC. As protein: CASSARGASGSGETQYF.

This clone was detected only once. The chain couples TRBV7-9 to TRBJ2-3, with D possibly being TRBD2 (6 bases). CDR1 is SEHNR, CDR2 FQNEAQ, per germline (reference sequence). This CDR3 comprises 15 residues. Trimming removed 5 bases at V and 1 base at J, with 13 bases between. The CDR3, as DNA: TGTGCCAGCAGCCGCTCCTCGGGGGGCACAGATACGCAGTATTTT. The encoded protein is CASSRSSGGTDTQYF. Full variable domain (rest looked up from reference TRBV7-9 and TRBJ2-3): DTGVSQNPRHKITKRGQNVTFRCDPISEHNRLYWYRQTLGQGPEFLTYFQNEAQLEKSRLLSDRFSAERPKGSFSTLEIQRTEQGDSAMYLCASSRSSGGTDTQYFGPGTRLTVL.

The V gene is TRBV2, the J gene TRBJ2-7; TRBD2 aligns across 13 bases. The ends lost 5 bases at V and 6 bases at J; junction bases unmatched: 7. The CDR3 consists of 15 residues. The germline gives CDR1 SNHLY, CDR2 FYNNEI. CDR3 DNA: TGTGCCAGCAGTCAGACTAGCGGGAGGCTCGGCGAGCAGTACTTC. Translated: CASSQTSGRLGEQYF.

The chain carries TRBV27 and TRBJ1-2, with D uncertain. The CDR3 is 13 amino acids. Germline V gives CDR1 MNHEY, CDR2 SMNVEV (reference sequence). V lost 8 bases, J lost 1 base, and 11 bases lay in between. The CDR3 loop is CASGPGVNYGYTF. The CDR3 DNA is TGTGCCAGCGGCCCTGGGGTTAACTATGGCTACACCTTC.

This clone was found once. The chain combines TRBV7-2 with TRBJ2-5, with 7 bases identical to TRBD1. V gave up 5 bases and J gave up 1 base; unmatched junction bases: 10. The germline V gene has CDR1 SGHTA and CDR2 FQGNSA. CDR3 length: 16 amino acids. This CDR3 reads CASSITGTAFQETQYF. CDR3 DNA sequence: TGTGCCAGCAGCATTACCGGGACAGCCTTCCAAGAGACCCAGTACTTC.

This chain links TRBV5-1 with TRBJ2-2; 7 bases agree with TRBD1. Germline V gene data show CDR1 as SGHRS and CDR2 as YFSETQ. The CDR3 length is 15 residues. Unmatched junction bases numbered 6, after V lost 3 bases and J lost 4 bases. The CDR3 sequence is CASSSTGQATGELFF. As DNA, the CDR3 is TGCGCCAGCAGCTCTACCGGACAGGCCACCGGGGAGCTGTTTTTT.

The rearrangement uses TRBV11-3 and TRBJ2-7; 8 positions match TRBD2. The V and J ends lost 5 bases and 3 bases, in that order; junction bases with no gene match: 3. The CDR3 contains 13 residues. The germline CDR1 and CDR2 sequences are SGHNT and YENEEA. The CDR3 sequence: CASSTTSGYEQYF. The CDR3 DNA is TGTGCCAGCAGCACTACTAGCGGCTACGAGCAGTACTTC.

J is TRBJ1-2 and V is TRBV7-2, with D uncertain. Germline V lookup: CDR1 SGHTA, CDR2 FQGNSA. This CDR3 has 13 residues. The ends were cut back, 3 bases at V and 2 bases at J, with 7 bases in the middle. The CDR3 here is CASSFSENYGYTF. DNA of the CDR3: TGTGCCAGCAGCTTTAGCGAGAACTATGGCTACACCTTC.

This clone showed up just once. The chain is built from TRBV4-1 and TRBJ2-5; possibly TRBD2 for D (5 bases). Trimming left V 1 base short and J 5 bases short, with 17 bases between. Germline lookup yields CDR1 MGHRA and CDR2 YSYEKL. The CDR3 runs to 16 residues. CDR3 in amino acids: CASSQGETISSETQYF. The DNA for the CDR3 is TGCGCCAGCAGCCAAGGAGAGACTATAAGTTCGGAGACCCAGTACTTC.